These 5 T cell receptor beta chains originate from one sample sequenced in a study of T cell clusters in autoimmune cytopenias. TRB was amplified by touch-down multiplex PCR, primer pools A and B combined. TCRdb reprocessed the multiplex PCR reads, with one entry per CDR3 protein and no DNA. The table gives 5,500 to 8,500 distinct CDR3 sequences; the top ten clones make up around 23% of it. TRB amplification used roughly 250 ng of peripheral blood genomic DNA. The material sequenced was peripheral blood. These receptors all come from a human donor with an autoimmune cytopenia or autoimmune hepatitis (not recorded which).

The J gene is TRBJ2-1, the V gene TRBV6-1; TCRdb indicates TRBD2, and absent DNA this call remains unverified. Per germline, CDR1 MNHNS and CDR2 SASEGT. CDR3 length: 14 amino acids. CDR3 amino acids: CASSWGEGTTEQFF.

This sequence joins TRBV28 and TRBJ2-6; the TCRdb call, TRBD1, lacks DNA for checking. The CDR3 sequence is 15 residues long. Germline V CDR1 and CDR2: MDHEN, SYDVKM. The CDR3 loop is CASSYRDSGANVLTF. The full variable domain, rest sourced from reference TRBV28 and TRBJ2-6, is DVKVTQSSRYLVKRTGEKVFLECVQDMDHENMFWYRQDPGLGLRLIYFSYDVKMKEKGDIPEGYSVSREKKERFSLILESASTNQTSMYLCASSYRDSGANVLTFGAGSRLTVL.

The gene calls are TRBV19 and TRBJ2-7; the D gene TCRdb calls, TRBD1, cannot be checked with no DNA. The CDR3 runs 14 residues. Germline assignment: CDR1 LNHDA and CDR2 SQIVND (reference sequence). CDR3: CASSNTGGTNEQYF.

The chain carries TRBV29-1 and TRBJ1-2; the D call from TCRdb, TRBD1, cannot be confirmed without DNA. Looked up from germline, CDR1 is SQVTM and CDR2 is ANQGSEA. The length of the CDR3 is 14 residues. The CDR3 protein is CSVGRDLTNYGYTF.

The CDR3 sequence: CASSHIRLAGDQETQYF. The chain links TRBV6-5 to TRBJ2-5; TCRdb gives TRBD2 as the D gene, but with no DNA this cannot be confirmed. Germline V lookup: CDR1 MNHEY, CDR2 SVGAGI. CDR3 size: 17 residues.